These 9 T cell receptor beta chains originate from one sample sequenced in a study of beta chain features in type 1 diabetes. The authors reverse transcribed all of the isolated RNA, so sequencing captured expressed TCRB transcripts. Here immunoSEQ multiplex PCR was the method, and the copy in TCRdb shows in-frame clones only, minus some. The sample lists nearly 350,000 clones; roughly 8% were seen once. Sample: central memory CD4+ T cells from blood. The receptors derive from a woman in her late teens or twenties in good health.

The sample holds many counts of this clone. The chain has TRBV7-2 and TRBJ1-5; D is undetermined. This CDR3 region has 15 residues. The V and J ends lost 6 bases and 2 bases respectively, with 14 bases between them. Germline CDR1 SGHTA, CDR2 FQGNSA. CDR3 nucleotide sequence: TGTGCCAGCAGAGGCCGGGTGGTGGGCAATCAGCCCCAGCATTTT. It translates to CASRGRVVGNQPQHF.

This clone was observed a few times. The chain is built from TRBV7-2 and TRBJ2-3; no definite D call. Trimming took 5 bases from V and 0 from J, leaving 9 bases between them. This CDR3 region has 14 residues. The germline V gene has CDR1 SGHTA and CDR2 FQGNSA. The CDR3 DNA is TGTGCCAGCAGCCCAACAACTAGCACAGATACGCAGTATTTT. Encoded protein: CASSPTTSTDTQYF.

This clone occurred many times. The chain has TRBV19 and TRBJ2-7, with TRBD2 identical over 7 bases. The CDR3 spans 14 residues. The germline CDR1 and CDR2 sequences are LNHDA and SQIVND (reference sequence). The trim removed 10 bases at V and 3 bases at J, leaving 12 bases unmatched. The CDR3 spells CATSPGGSFYEQYF. CDR3 in DNA: TGTGCCACCAGCCCTGGCGGGAGCTTCTACGAGCAGTACTTC.

This clone showed up just a few times. The V gene is TRBV5-4, the J gene TRBJ2-1, with 10 nucleotides matching TRBD2. The ends lost 1 base at V and 3 bases at J; junction bases unmatched: 4. CDR3 length: 16 amino acids. Germline loops: CDR1 SGHNT, CDR2 YYREEE (reference sequence). The CDR3 protein is CASSLPPSGGYNEQFF. The CDR3 DNA is TGTGCCAGCAGCTTGCCACCTAGCGGGGGCTACAATGAGCAGTTCTTC. The full variable domain, rest sourced from reference TRBV5-4 and TRBJ2-1, is ETGVTQSPTHLIKTRGQQVTLRCSSQSGHNTVSWYQQALGQGPQFIFQYYREEENGRGNFPPRFSGLQFPNYSSELNVNALELDDSALYLCASSLPPSGGYNEQFFGPGTRLTVL.

This rearrangement joins TRBV4-2 to TRBJ2-3; 7 positions match TRBD2. Germline-derived CDR1 and CDR2 are LGHNA and YNFKEQ. The J segment lost 3 bases and the V segment lost 0 bases, leaving 0 bases of the junction unmatched. The CDR3 is made up of 14 amino acids. The CDR3 reads CASSQDSGTDTQYF. DNA for the CDR3: TGTGCCAGCAGCCAAGATAGCGGGACAGATACGCAGTATTTT.

In its sample, this clone was seen many times. The chain carries TRBV7-3 and TRBJ2-6; D remains ambiguous. The CDR3 loop spans 16 amino acids. Germline CDR1 reads SGHTA; CDR2 reads FQGTGA. The germline V and J ends were trimmed by 4 bases and 4 bases, with 14 bases remaining between them. CDR3 nucleotides: TGTGCCAGCAGCTCCCCCATTGGGTACGGGGCCAACGTCCTGACTTTC. As protein: CASSSPIGYGANVLTF.

A note on this clone: Other DNA sequences in this sample translate to the same CDR3. The chain joins TRBV7-8 to TRBJ1-2, with 7 positions matching TRBD1. The V and J ends lost 4 bases and 4 bases, in that order; junction bases with no gene match: 3. CDR1 is SGHVS, CDR2 FQNEAQ, per germline. The CDR3 contains 13 residues. The CDR3 DNA reads as TGTGCCAGCAGCTCCACAGGGGTCTATGGCTACACCTTC. Translation: CASSSTGVYGYTF. The whole variable domain, filled in from reference TRBV7-8 and TRBJ1-2, reads GAGVSQSPRYKVAKRGQDVALRCDPISGHVSLFWYQQALGQGPEFLTYFQNEAQLDKSGLPSDRFFAERPEGSVSTLKIQRTQQEDSAVYLCASSSTGVYGYTFGSGTRLTVV.

This clone was seen at least ten times. The chain uses TRBV5-1 and TRBJ2-5, with D possibly matching TRBD1 (6 bases). Germline loops: CDR1 SGHRS, CDR2 YFSETQ. V was trimmed by 7 bases and J by 4 bases, leaving 14 bases between them. The length of the CDR3 is 13 residues. CDR3 region: CASQQGIGETQYF. DNA for the CDR3: TGCGCCAGCCAACAGGGAATTGGAGAGACCCAGTACTTC.

This clone came up a few times. This chain connects TRBV5-1 to TRBJ2-1, with unresolved D. The germline gives CDR1 SGHRS, CDR2 YFSETQ. V lost 2 bases to trimming and J lost 14 bases, with 17 bases between them. This CDR3 has 13 amino acids. CDR3 DNA: TGCGCCAGCAGCTTAAACCAAGATACTCTTAAGTTCTTC. It encodes CASSLNQDTLKFF.